This T cell receptor (beta chain) is drawn from a study of cytomegalovirus exposure and HLA in healthy donors (dated by TCRdb to between 2016 and 2019). Background for the entire study: According to an earlier analysis of around 600 of the donors, 200 million or so T cells yielded roughly 110 million unique TCR beta sequences and 276 Gb of sequence data. In addition to the first cohort of 666 subjects, a separate validation cohort of 120 different subjects was used. HLA typing covered class I and class II loci at four-digit resolution. The study used immunosequencing to profile the T cell repertoires of under 700 subjects and linked those repertoires to cytomegalovirus serostatus. The study was designed to test whether signatures of past pathogen exposure could be identified by cataloging public T cell receptors. Among the roughly 400 genotyped donors, around 81% belonged to the genetic ancestry cluster associated with self-reported Caucasian donors. Rather than using new phenotypic data, the later analysis identified candidate immune exposures from TCR beta sequences and from how often those sequences occurred across donors. Typing coverage varied by locus: roughly 629-640 donors for A, B, C, DRB1 and DQB1; approximately 560 for DQA1; more than 600 for DPA1; approximately 470 for DPB1. A later genetic analysis took genome-wide SNP genotypes for 398 of the 666 donors and used that subset as a discovery cohort. Among about 390 genotyped donors of the cohort, an average of around 240,000 unique TCR beta nucleotide sequences were sequenced per donor, roughly 20% of them non-productive. An earlier analysis of approximately 630 of the donors applied high-throughput TCR beta sequencing to assess whether each TCR beta V gene segment acted as functional or pseudogenic. Roughly five DR-DQ haplotypes were treated as single units for association and clustering because of strong linkage in the cohort. To predict cytomegalovirus infection status, the study combined high-throughput TCR immunosequencing, statistical association of individual TCRs with disease status, and machine learning. In a later analysis, previously published TCR beta repertoires from several hundred donors were re-analyzed and high-resolution HLA genotyping was added so that TCR occurrence patterns could be studied. All discovery cohort repertoires had been generated on a single sequencing platform. Donor age, sex, ethnicity and CMV serostatus were collected together with the repertoire data. An early release that covered roughly 600 HLA-typed donors contained approximately 300 gigabases of sequencing data and 65 million to 100 million unique TCR sequences. Overall study outcomes, separate from this receptor: The 87-base-pair reads could not distinguish some IMGT-functional V segments, including TRBV6-2 and TRBV6-3, so those segments were excluded. A group of highly shared sequence variants was considered likely to be a technical artifact of the sequencing pipeline. Cytomegalovirus status was reported to be diagnosed by the classifier with high specificity and sensitivity in both the original and validation cohorts. Some 16 rarely observed V segments, including chromosome 9 orphons, were excluded from the earlier analysis of a few hundred of the donors because counts were too low. Strong co-occurrence of HLA alleles, especially DR and DQ, made assigning TCR associations to individual alleles difficult. A total of about 150 TCR beta chains were listed by the study as associated with cytomegalovirus. In a later analysis, the rate of TCR association differed among HLA loci, with DRB1 alleles having the most associated TCRs and HLA-C alleles having the fewest. Broadly in line with IMGT annotations, most TCR beta V segments showed up in productive rearrangements about 87% or about 30% of the time in an earlier analysis of several hundred of the donors. It was suggested by the authors that the approach could potentially be generalized to other disease states and immunological phenotypes. According to a later genetic analysis, donors in an Asian-associated ancestry cluster had fewer N-insertions in productive TCRs than the approximately 650-donor mean. Most TCR sequences were seen in very few donors, while some public TCRs were found in many individuals. This cohort had only TCR beta chains sequenced, and the lack of alpha or paired-chain data limited which features could be detected. In vitro tests confirmed that three of the cytomegalovirus-associated TCR beta chains recognize cytomegalovirus antigens. Compared with equally common non-associated chains, HLA-associated TCR beta chains in a later analysis were more clonally expanded and had lower generation probabilities. A later genetic analysis associated a missense DCLRE1C variant with V-gene and J-gene trimming of TCR beta chains, and an independent cohort replicated the association. A later analysis found that most CMV-associated TCR beta chains appeared HLA-restricted, with HLA associations seemingly driven largely by CMV exposure. A further reported finding was that TCR beta sequences accurately predicted the HLA-A and HLA-B alleles for most subjects in the first cohort. Linkage disequilibrium might explain the correlated functional status among segregating V segments, but an unknown experimental factor could not be excluded. Because some donors lacked HLA typing at each locus, the association tests relied only on the typed subset. A later analysis reported that several top co-occurrence clusters appeared linked to parvovirus B19, influenza, CMV and Epstein-Barr virus. Sequencing depth was assumed to be roughly uniform across donors in the presence/absence analyses, though that assumption may not hold. In a later analysis, around 17,000 TCR beta sequences were associated with specific HLA alleles at a false discovery rate of 0.05. For the cohort, immune exposure information was limited to CMV serostatus.

V is trimmed back by 1 base and J by 6 bases, and the junction contains 7 bases that no gene match accounts for. The germline V gene (reference sequence) specifies GTSNPN as CDR1 and SVGIG as CDR2. The cysteine opens and the phenylalanine closes a CDR3 of 14 amino acids. Of the read, only the CDR3 DNA is kept; its 42 bases are in frame from base 1. The cohort comprised approximately 700 healthy bone marrow donors. All cohort members were sampled while nominally healthy, although unrecorded immune exposures were likely present. The donor was CMV seronegative and was included in the group of a few hundred seronegative cohort members. Every donor gave a peripheral blood sample, and the peripheral blood mononuclear cells from that sample were used for TCR beta sequencing. Genomic DNA extraction from the blood cell samples was performed with the Qiagen DNeasy Blood Extraction Kit. Library generation was performed with the immunoSEQ multiplex PCR assay. For the multiplex PCR, a mixture combining 60 forward primers for TCR Vbeta segments and 13 reverse primers for TCR Jbeta segments was used. A multiplex PCR assay on genomic DNA amplified the CDR3 region of rearranged TCR beta genes. The Illumina HiSeq System was used to sequence the amplified TCR beta libraries as 87-base-pair reads. On the study's bioinformatics: A later analysis tallied some 79 million unique TCR beta chains across the 666 repertoires, and approximately 9.9 million of those chains were shared by two or more donors. A nearest-neighbor algorithm error-corrected the raw reads and collapsed the reads into unique sequences, merging closely related sequences to remove PCR and sequencing errors. CDR3 sequences were aligned to IMGT reference sequences to assign V, D and J gene segments. For a sequence to be retained, a match of at least six nucleotides was required to both a V gene segment and a J gene segment. A rearrangement was called productive if the CDR3 had no stop codons and remained in frame with V and J, and every other rearrangement was called non-productive. CDR3 was defined according to IMGT convention as the region running from the second conserved V-encoded cysteine to the conserved J-encoded phenylalanine. In an earlier analysis of 500 to 650 of the donors, sequences lacking an unambiguous match to a single V gene segment were excluded. An earlier analysis of several hundred of the donors called V segments functional above 56.7% productive rearrangements and segregating when the between-donor standard deviation exceeded 5%. To diagnose cytomegalovirus status from the catalog of TCR beta chain sequences, a statistical classification framework was built. In a later analysis, V and J genes were assigned by comparing TCR nucleotide sequences against IMGT/GENE-DB human TR gene sequences. A later analysis assigned CDR3 sequences and most-parsimonious VDJ recombination scenarios with the TCRdist pipeline. In a later analysis, each TCR beta chain was defined by its CDR3 amino acid sequence together with its V-gene family, and reads lacking a unique V-gene family were excluded. In a later analysis, 500 to 650 highly shared, low-generation-probability nucleotide sequences were removed to address suspected cross-contamination and a sequencing artifact. A later analysis calculated a clonal expansion index for each public chain from normalized within-repertoire ranks of inferred template counts. In a later analysis, generation probabilities were computed with a VDJ recombination model fitted to out-of-frame rearrangements, and the resulting probabilities were checked against IGoR. Hypergeometric tests were used in a later analysis to score TCR-TCR, TCR-HLA and TCR-CMV co-occurrence, with a repertoire-size bias correction applied to the TCR pairs. False discovery rates were estimated in a later analysis by permuting HLA or CMV assignments 20 times. A later analysis grouped co-occurring TCRs with DBSCAN, adding TCRdist sequence similarity when clustering within HLA-allele-positive subsets. Repertoires with fewer than 30,000 or more than 120,000 public chains, plus five repertoires with anomalous nucleotide sharing, were excluded from co-occurrence clustering. Here the immuneACCESS table is served through TCRdb, limited to in-frame sequences with V and J called. Missing clones are a known gap in these copies; in checked studies unresolved V genes cover under half, and the rest lacks a known reason. The V and J calls and clone size are taken from that table; D and trimming were inferred from the DNA. The sample table contains a few hundred thousand clones; only one count was recorded for about nine tenths of them. About 1.5% of the sample lies in the top ten.

As to this clone: The antigen this receptor binds is unknown. Base qualities are missing; no much larger clone stands one base away.

This TCR derives from a girl aged 2 to 10 in good health and CMV-seronegative. The chain links TRBV30 with TRBJ2-3; 7 junctional bases match TRBD2. The sequenced sample consisted of PBMCs. In nucleotides, the sequence is TGTGCCTGGAGTGGGGCGACTAGCTCGGATACGCAGTATTTT. Translated, this is CAWSGATSSDTQYF.